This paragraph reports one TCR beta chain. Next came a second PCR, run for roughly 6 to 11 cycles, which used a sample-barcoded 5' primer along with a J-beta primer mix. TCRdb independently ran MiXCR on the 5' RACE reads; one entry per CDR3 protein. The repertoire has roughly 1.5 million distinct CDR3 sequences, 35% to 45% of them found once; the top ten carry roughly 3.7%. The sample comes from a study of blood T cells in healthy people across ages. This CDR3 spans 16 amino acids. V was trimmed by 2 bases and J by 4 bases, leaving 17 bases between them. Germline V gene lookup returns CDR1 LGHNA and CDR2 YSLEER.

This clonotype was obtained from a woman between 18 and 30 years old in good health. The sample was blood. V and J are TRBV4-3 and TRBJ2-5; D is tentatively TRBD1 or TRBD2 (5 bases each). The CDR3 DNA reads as TGCGCCAGCAGCCAAATCCGGGACCCGGCGGGAGAGACCCAGTACTTC. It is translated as CASSQIRDPAGETQYF.